A selection of T cell receptor beta chains follows, all from one sample in a study of regulatory T cells in long-lasting Graves disease. TCRdb ran MiXCR on the multiplex PCR reads and lists one entry per CDR3 protein. The table records more than 450,000 distinct CDR3 sequences, about 12% of them present only once. This sample also appeared in a second study, on T cells in Graves' hyperthyroidism and ophthalmopathy.

The sample was peripheral blood mononuclear cells (PBMCs), taken at new diagnosis, from a patient treated with antithyroid drugs. Source of these receptors: a woman aged 25-40 years with Graves disease. CDR3s include the opening cysteine and the closing phenylalanine or tryptophan. The D gene is left open where the match is weak. A row's size may be missing; if present it is once, few, many or a size class.

V gene	CDR3 length	D gene	J gene	clone size	CDR3 protein	CDR3 DNA
TRBV19	13	-	TRBJ1-2	-	CASRPARVRGYTF	TGTGCCAGTAGACCCGCGAGGGTGAGAGGCTACACCTTC
TRBV27	15	-	TRBJ2-4	few	CASSLVGAAKNIQYF	TGTGCCAGCAGTTTAGTAGGGGCGGCCAAAAACATTCAGTACTTC
TRBV7-9	15	-	TRBJ1-1	many	CASSPRQTLNTEAFF	TGTGCCAGCAGCCCGAGACAGACACTGAACACTGAAGCTTTCTTT
TRBV2	13	-	TRBJ2-5	many	CASKATEKETQYF	TGTGCCAGCAAAGCGACAGAGAAAGAGACCCAGTACTTC
TRBV2	16	TRBD1	TRBJ2-7	many	CASSNSRDRSSYEQYF	TGTGCCAGCAGTAACAGCCGGGACAGGAGCTCCTACGAGCAGTACTTC
TRBV7-8	17	TRBD1	TRBJ1-3	many	CASSTRLGQASGNTIYF	TGTGCCAGCAGCACACGACTCGGACAGGCCTCTGGAAACACCATATATTTT
TRBV20-1	10	-	TRBJ1-2	-	CSARSHGYTF	TGCAGTGCTAGGAGTCACGGCTACACCTTC
TRBV5-1	16	TRBD1	TRBJ1-3	many	CASSLPGTASGNTIYF	TGCGCCAGCAGCTTGCCCGGGACAGCCTCTGGAAACACCATATATTTT
TRBV12-3/TRBV12-4	17	TRBD2	TRBJ2-2	many	CASSFLAGAPNTGELFF	TGTGCCAGCAGTTTCTTAGCGGGCGCCCCGAACACCGGGGAGCTGTTTTTT
TRBV6-1	14	-	TRBJ2-3	many	CASNERISTDTQYF	TGTGCCAGCAATGAGCGGATTAGCACAGATACGCAGTATTTT
TRBV28	18	TRBD2	TRBJ2-3	many	CASSLGLAGEGSTDTQYF	TGTGCCAGCAGCCTGGGACTAGCGGGAGAGGGTAGCACAGATACGCAGTATTTT